A single sample is the source of the 26 T cell receptor beta chains below, sequenced in a study of shared clonotypes between healthy human individuals. Profiled with immunoSEQ multiplex PCR; TCRdb holds only in-frame clones, not every one. Among approximately 740,000 clones, roughly 70% were seen once, and the ten largest hold 1.5% to 2%. Material for sequencing was memory CD4+ T cells sorted from blood. As for subset: CD45RA-negative fraction. The receptors originated from a woman in her twenties or thirties in good health.

There are many counts of this clone. The chain joins TRBV5-1 to TRBJ1-2; 9 bases are shared with TRBD1. The CDR3 is made up of 14 amino acids. In germline, CDR1 is SGHRS, CDR2 YFSETQ. The trim removed 8 bases at V and 2 bases at J, leaving 7 bases unmatched. In DNA form, the CDR3 reads TGCGCCAGTCGGACAGGGGTAGAGAACTATGGCTACACCTTC. Its translation: CASRTGVENYGYTF.

The genes are TRBV5-8 and TRBJ2-6; maybe TRBD1 (5 bases). The CDR3 contains 16 residues. V gave up 4 bases and J gave up 0 bases, with 11 bases separating them. Germline assignment: CDR1 SGHTS and CDR2 YDEGEE. DNA for the CDR3: TGTGCCAGCAGCAGGACATCCAGCTCTGGGGCCAACGTCCTGACTTTC. As protein: CASSRTSSSGANVLTF.

V is TRBV6-5 and J is TRBJ2-3; D possibly matches TRBD1 or TRBD2 (5 bases each). Trimming left V 5 bases short and J 5 bases short, with 5 bases between. Germline values: CDR1 MNHEY, CDR2 SVGAGI. This CDR3 has 11 amino acids. Here the CDR3 reads CASSGGDTQYF. The CDR3 DNA sequence: TGTGCCAGCAGTGGGGGAGATACGCAGTATTTT.

This chain links TRBV25-1 with TRBJ2-3, with unresolved D. CDR3 size: 13 residues. The V end lost 3 bases, the J end lost 5 bases, and 9 bases lay between the germline ends. Germline V gene lookup returns CDR1 MGHDK and CDR2 SYGVNS. CDR3 DNA sequence: TGTGCCAGCAGTGATGACTCGGGAGATACGCAGTATTTT. It translates to CASSDDSGDTQYF.

This chain uses TRBV5-1 with TRBJ2-2, with D unresolved. Germline loops: CDR1 SGHRS, CDR2 YFSETQ. Between the trimmed V and J ends, which lost 2 bases and 3 bases, there was a span of 14 bases. The CDR3 is 16 amino acids. This CDR3 is CASSLNGAGDTGELFF. In DNA, the CDR3 is TGCGCCAGCAGCTTAAACGGCGCAGGAGACACCGGGGAGCTGTTTTTT.

The chain carries TRBV6-5 and TRBJ2-3; weak D call: TRBD1 (5 bases). Trimming removed 6 bases at V and 7 bases at J, with 14 bases between. The CDR3 has 13 amino acids. Germline V gene lookup returns CDR1 MNHEY and CDR2 SVGAGI. The CDR3 protein is CASRRPREYTQYF. The CDR3 nucleotides are TGTGCCAGCAGACGTCCCAGGGAATATACGCAGTATTTT.

The rearrangement links TRBV5-1 to TRBJ1-4; TRBD1 matches at 11 bases. The CDR3 contains 16 residues. Germline V gives CDR1 SGHRS, CDR2 YFSETQ. J was trimmed by 5 bases and V by 1 base; bases with no gene match: 4. The CDR3, as DNA: TGCGCCAGCAGCTTGTTGGGACAGGGGGGAAATGAAAAACTGTTTTTT. Protein product: CASSLLGQGGNEKLFF.

This clone was recorded only once. This CDR3 is also generated by other DNA sequences in the sample. The chain couples TRBV9 to TRBJ2-7, with 7 positions matching TRBD2. The ends lost 3 bases at V and 4 bases at J; junction bases unmatched: 7. Germline values: CDR1 SGDLS, CDR2 YYNGEE. This CDR3 is 14 amino acids long. CDR3 in amino acids: CASSAGLAEYEQYF. The CDR3 bases are TGTGCCAGCAGCGCAGGGCTAGCGGAGTACGAGCAGTACTTC.

In this sample, this clone turned up once. The chain links TRBV2 to TRBJ1-4; 7 positions agree with TRBD1. CDR3 length: 16 residues. With V trimmed by 8 bases and J by 0 bases, 9 bases remained unmatched. Germline-derived CDR1 and CDR2 are SNHLY and FYNNEI. This CDR3 is CASPGQLPSTNEKLFF. The CDR3 DNA follows: TGTGCCAGCCCGGGACAGCTTCCTTCAACTAATGAAAAACTGTTTTTT.

This chain joins TRBV5-1 and TRBJ2-1, with 7 bases fitting TRBD2. This CDR3 region has 16 residues. Germline V gene lookup returns CDR1 SGHRS and CDR2 YFSETQ. Unmatched junction bases numbered 7, after V lost 0 bases and J lost 4 bases. The CDR3 DNA is TGCGCCAGCAGCTTGGGTGTTGGGAGGGAGTACAATGAGCAGTTCTTC. Encoded protein: CASSLGVGREYNEQFF.

The chain is built from TRBV5-1 and TRBJ1-1; 8 bases are a match to TRBD1. The germline V gene has CDR1 SGHRS and CDR2 YFSETQ. The junction had 8 bases not matched to a gene; V was cut back by 3 bases and J by 7 bases. The CDR3 length is 14 residues. The CDR3 here is CASSYTQGAFEAFF. CDR3 DNA sequence: TGCGCCAGCAGCTACACCCAGGGGGCTTTTGAAGCTTTCTTT.

In regard to this clone: A read error is possible here, since a much larger clone lies one base away. Other DNA sequences in the sample encode the same CDR3. The chain links TRBV19 to TRBJ1-1; 7 bases fit TRBD1. Per the germline V gene, CDR1 is LNHDA and CDR2 is SQIVND (reference sequence). The CDR3 extends over 16 amino acids. The CDR3: CASSTGGTGRNTEAFF. Here the CDR3 DNA reads TGTGCCAGTAGTACAGGGGGGACGGGGCGAAACACTGAAGCTTTTTTT.

V gene TRBV19 combines with J gene TRBJ1-2; D might be TRBD1 (5 bases). CDR1 is LNHDA and CDR2 is SQIVND in the germline V gene (reference sequence). Trimming took off 1 base at V and 4 bases at J, with 16 bases between the two ends. This CDR3 has 16 amino acids. The CDR3 bases are TGTGCCAGTAGTATAGCCCCCGAGGGGACTGGCTATGGCTACACCTTC. It specifies CASSIAPEGTGYGYTF.

V usage is TRBV19 and J usage is TRBJ1-5; possible D gene TRBD1, 6 bases. Trimming cost V 4 bases and J 7 bases, with 20 bases left between them. Germline CDR1 and CDR2: LNHDA and SQIVND (reference sequence). The CDR3 consists of 16 residues. The CDR3 bases are TGTGCCAGTAGTACCACCGTCACAGGGAGTACCCAGCCCCAGCATTTT. Protein product: CASSTTVTGSTQPQHF.

This clone was observed a handful of times. CDR3 sequence: CASSYRQGGYGYTF. The CDR3 DNA reads TGTGCCAGCAGTTACAGACAGGGAGGCTATGGCTACACCTTC. This chain connects TRBV6-5 to TRBJ1-2; 7 bases are a match to TRBD1. Germline CDR1 MNHEY, CDR2 SVGAGI. CDR3 size: 14 residues. J gave up 4 bases and V 2 bases, and 4 bases lay outside the gene matches.

This clone was picked up one time. The CDR3 reads CATRGRTNTGELFF. DNA of the CDR3: TGTGCCACCAGAGGACGGACGAACACCGGGGAGCTGTTTTTT. The rearrangement uses TRBV2 and TRBJ2-2; D is unclear. The germline gives CDR1 SNHLY, CDR2 FYNNEI. V lost 10 bases to trimming and J lost 0 bases, with 12 bases between them. The CDR3 covers 14 residues.

Notes on this clone: This sample includes further DNA sequences coding for the same CDR3. This sequence joins TRBV7-2 and TRBJ2-3; D call uncertain. The CDR3 consists of 15 residues. The germline V and J ends were trimmed by 1 base and 3 bases, with 11 bases remaining between them. Germline values: CDR1 SGHTA, CDR2 FQGNSA. Here the CDR3 reads CASSLGSRLTDTQYF. In DNA form, the CDR3 reads TGTGCCAGCAGCTTAGGATCACGTTTGACAGATACGCAGTATTTT.

The chain carries TRBV6-5 and TRBJ1-4; D is perhaps TRBD1 (6 bases). The germline V gene has CDR1 MNHEY and CDR2 SVGAGI. This CDR3 spans 15 amino acids. V lost 5 bases and J 5 bases, leaving 15 bases between the germline ends. The chain's CDR3 is CASSPGQSPNEKLFF. The CDR3 DNA reads TGTGCCAGCAGTCCCGGACAGTCCCCAAATGAAAAACTGTTTTTT.

J is TRBJ2-2 and V is TRBV6-1; no definite D call. V was cut by 2 bases and J by 0 bases, with 10 bases left in between. CDR1 MNHNS and CDR2 SASEGT come from the germline V gene. The length of the CDR3 is 16 residues. Written as DNA, the CDR3 is TGTGCCAGCAGTGAACTTAACAACCCGAACACCGGGGAGCTGTTTTTT. Its protein is CASSELNNPNTGELFF.

This chain links TRBV28 with TRBJ2-6; D remains ambiguous. The V gene lost 4 bases and the J gene lost 3 bases, with 13 bases spanning the gap. The CDR3 consists of 16 residues. CDR1 MDHEN and CDR2 SYDVKM come from the germline V gene. CDR3 loop: CASSSVGLGGANVLTF. In DNA, the CDR3 is TGTGCCAGCAGTTCAGTCGGGTTAGGTGGGGCCAACGTCCTGACTTTC.

The chain uses TRBV5-1 and TRBJ2-3, with TRBD2 matching 12 bases. Germline V gene data show CDR1 as SGHRS and CDR2 as YFSETQ. The CDR3 is 17 amino acids. With V trimmed by 3 bases and J by 2 bases, 7 bases remained unmatched. As DNA, the CDR3 is TGCGCCAGCAGCTCTGGCCGGACTAGCGGGACCACAGATACGCAGTATTTT. The encoded protein is CASSSGRTSGTTDTQYF.

The rearrangement links TRBV28 to TRBJ2-7; TRBD2 matches 9 bases. Per germline, CDR1 MDHEN and CDR2 SYDVKM. The CDR3 spans 15 residues. Trimming cost V 3 bases and J 8 bases; bases outside gene matches: 11. CDR3: CASSFLVREGRKQYF. CDR3 DNA sequence: TGTGCCAGCAGTTTCCTGGTGCGGGAGGGCCGTAAGCAGTACTTC. Full variable domain (rest looked up from reference TRBV28 and TRBJ2-7): DVKVTQSSRYLVKRTGEKVFLECVQDMDHENMFWYRQDPGLGLRLIYFSYDVKMKEKGDIPEGYSVSREKKERFSLILESASTNQTSMYLCASSFLVREGRKQYFGPGTRLTVT.

This clone was found once. The chain is built from TRBV5-1 and TRBJ1-4, with a weak D call TRBD1 (5 bases). Per the germline V gene, CDR1 is SGHRS and CDR2 is YFSETQ. The ends were cut back, 0 bases at V and 4 bases at J, with 16 bases in the middle. CDR3 size: 17 residues. The CDR3 bases are TGCGCCAGCAGCTTGGATGGAGGACATAGCCGTAATGAAAAACTGTTTTTT. Amino acid sequence: CASSLDGGHSRNEKLFF. Supplemented by reference TRBV5-1 and TRBJ1-4, the full variable domain reads KAGVTQTPRYLIKTRGQQVTLSCSPISGHRSVSWYQQTPGQGLQFLFEYFSETQRNKGNFPGRFSGRQFSNSRSEMNVSTLELGDSALYLCASSLDGGHSRNEKLFFGSGTQLSVL.

The chain has TRBV5-4 and TRBJ2-7; D is unclear. Per the germline V gene, CDR1 is SGHNT and CDR2 is YYREEE (reference sequence). The germline V and J ends were trimmed by 2 bases and 6 bases, with 18 bases remaining between them. The CDR3 spans 15 residues. The CDR3 is CASSFQAVQLSEQYF. The CDR3 DNA is TGTGCCAGCAGCTTCCAGGCGGTCCAGTTGAGCGAGCAGTACTTC.

This chain joins TRBV5-1 and TRBJ2-1; no clear D. V was pared by 1 base and J by 4 bases, with 15 bases between. The CDR3 length is 16 residues. Germline assignment: CDR1 SGHRS and CDR2 YFSETQ. The CDR3 protein is CASSLTLVELYNEQFF. CDR3 nucleotides: TGCGCCAGCAGCTTGACGTTGGTGGAGCTTTACAATGAGCAGTTCTTC.

The chain couples TRBV27 to TRBJ1-5; D unclear. The CDR3 is made up of 13 amino acids. Trimming left V 3 bases short and J 6 bases short, with 9 bases between. CDR1 MNHEY and CDR2 SMNVEV come from the germline V gene (reference sequence). CDR3 protein: CASSFSWLQPQHF. The CDR3 DNA reads TGTGCCAGCAGTTTCTCCTGGCTTCAGCCCCAGCATTTT.